The rows below give T cell receptor beta chains drawn from one sample of a study of blood T cell repertoires in COVID-19. Libraries were prepared by immunoSEQ multiplex PCR; TCRdb keeps only in-frame clonotypes and omits some of them. The sample has roughly 160,000 clones, 84% seen once; the top ten hold roughly 14%. The sample consisted of peripheral blood. All receptors come from a man between 18 and 29 years old with active or convalescent COVID-19. The CDR3 runs from the conserved cysteine through the conserved F or W. D genes are given only for firm matches. Clone size is stated in some rows and not others, as once, few, many or a class when expanded.

-	13	TRBV5-8	-	TRBJ2-3	TGTGCCAGCAGCTTGTCAGTACCGGATACGCAGTATTTT	CASSLSVPDTQYF
-	16	TRBV6-6	TRBD2	TRBJ2-3	TGTGCCAGCAGTCCGACCGGGACTAGCTTCCCAGATACGCAGTATTTT	CASSPTGTSFPDTQYF
-	15	TRBV9	TRBD1	TRBJ2-1	TGTGCCAGCAGCGCAGACAGGGGCTCCTACAATGAGCAGTTCTTC	CASSADRGSYNEQFF
many	14	TRBV3-1/TRBV3-2	-	TRBJ2-1	TGTGCCAGCAGCCAAGGCCGCAGATACAATGAGCAGTTCTTC	CASSQGRRYNEQFF
-	15	TRBV4-3	-	TRBJ1-2	TGCGCCAGCAGCCAAACCTTTGCAGGGTTTTATGGCTACACCTTC	CASSQTFAGFYGYTF
-	18	TRBV3-1/TRBV3-2	TRBD2	TRBJ2-1	TGTGCCAGCAGCCAAGGGGGACCCGGGACTAGCGGTTACAATGAGCAGTTCTTC	CASSQGGPGTSGYNEQFF
-	18	TRBV15	TRBD1	TRBJ1-4	TGTGCCACCAGCAGGGGGTGGACAGGGGCTCTTAGTAATGAAAAACTGTTTTTT	CATSRGWTGALSNEKLFF
-	15	TRBV2	TRBD2	TRBJ2-5	TGTGCCAGCAGGCGGACTAGCGGGGGTGGGGAGACCCAGTACTTC	CASRRTSGGGETQYF
-	13	TRBV7-8	TRBD1	TRBJ1-2	TGTGCCAGCAGCTTAGTGGGACAGGGTGGCTACACCTTC	CASSLVGQGGYTF
-	13	TRBV21-1	-	TRBJ2-3	TGTGCCAGCAGCTGTGAGGGCGTTCATACGCAGTATTTT	CASSCEGVHTQYF
-	14	TRBV27	TRBD1	TRBJ1-6	TGTGCCAGCAGTTCGGACAGGTTTAATTCACCCCTCCACTTT	CASSSDRFNSPLHF
-	12	TRBV2	-	TRBJ2-7	TGTGCCAGCAGCGGAATCGGGGACGAGCAGTACTTC	CASSGIGDEQYF
-	14	TRBV28	-	TRBJ1-5	TGTGCCAGCAGTCCTGACAGAGTACACCAGCCCCAGCATTTT	CASSPDRVHQPQHF
-	13	TRBV19	TRBD1	TRBJ2-7	TGTGCCAGTGGCCGAGACAGGGGCTACGAGCAGTACTTC	CASGRDRGYEQYF
-	17	TRBV4-1	TRBD2	TRBJ2-1	TGCGCCAGCAGCCAAGACCTAGCGGGGGGATCATACAATGAGCAGTTCTTC	CASSQDLAGGSYNEQFF
-	16	TRBV19	-	TRBJ2-5	TGTGCCAGTAGTAAACAGGCCACTGATTCCCAAGAGACCCAGTACTTC	CASSKQATDSQETQYF
-	15	TRBV6-6	TRBD1	TRBJ1-1	TGTGCCAGCAGCCAGGGACAGGTTAAGAACACTGAAGCTTTCTTT	CASSQGQVKNTEAFF
-	13	TRBV29-1	-	TRBJ1-5	TGCAGCGTTGCGACAGCTAGCAATCAGCCCCAGCATTTT	CSVATASNQPQHF
-	15	TRBV7-9	-	TRBJ2-3	TGTGCCAGCAGCTTAGGTAGCGGCGGCACAGATACGCAGTATTTT	CASSLGSGGTDTQYF
-	13	TRBV5-5	TRBD1	TRBJ2-7	TGTGCCAGCAGCATGACAGGGGCCTACGAGCAGTACTTC	CASSMTGAYEQYF
-	13	TRBV9	TRBD1	TRBJ1-1	TGTGCCAGCGGACAGGGGATGGTCACTGAAGCTTTCTTT	CASGQGMVTEAFF
-	16	TRBV7-2	-	TRBJ2-1	TGTGCCAGCAGCTTAGATAAGGGACTTGCCTACAATGAGCAGTTCTTC	CASSLDKGLAYNEQFF
-	16	TRBV15	-	TRBJ2-3	TGTGCCACCAGCATCCGCCTCTTGGGGGGTGAAGATACGCAGTATTTT	CATSIRLLGGEDTQYF
-	13	TRBV27	-	TRBJ2-2	TGTGCCAGCCGCTTTTCGGGGACCGGGGAGCTGTTTTTT	CASRFSGTGELFF
-	13	TRBV19	-	TRBJ2-7	TGTGCCAGTAGTAGGGCAGACTCCTACGAGCAGTACTTC	CASSRADSYEQYF
once	16	TRBV5-4	TRBD2	TRBJ2-1	TGTGCCAGCAGCTCGGGGACTAGCGGGAGAAGGGGTGAGCAGTTCTTC	CASSSGTSGRRGEQFF
-	16	TRBV6-5	TRBD1	TRBJ1-1	TGTGCCAGCAGTTACTTCGGCCAGGGGGCTTCCACTGAAGCTTTCTTT	CASSYFGQGASTEAFF